This T cell receptor (beta chain) was captured in a study of patients and donors after allogeneic stem cell transplantation. V was clipped by 5 bases and J by 1 base, with 11 bases between them. CDR3 length equals 13 residues. The germline V gene encodes CDR1 SQVTM and CDR2 ANQGSEA. TCRdb used MiXCR to reprocess the RT-PCR reads, holding one entry per CDR3 protein. The table has roughly 180,000 distinct CDR3 sequences, around two fifths seen once. The sequencing sample was made of blood, either unsorted or a sorted T cell fraction (not recorded which). This TCR was recovered from a human donor who was either an allogeneic HSCT recipient or a stem cell or donor lymphocyte infusion donor (not recorded which). It is not recorded whose cells these are; they may come from a transplant donor. This chain uses TRBV29-1 with TRBJ1-2; maybe TRBD1 (6 bases). CDR3 DNA: TGCAGCGTTTCCCGGGACATTAACTATGGCTACACCTTC. Its translation is CSVSRDINYGYTF. Based on the CDR3 plus reference TRBV29-1 and TRBJ1-2, the full variable domain is SAVISQKPSRDICQRGTSLTIQCQVDSQVTMMFWYRQQPGQSLTLIATANQGSEATYESGFVIDKFPISRPNLTFSTLTVSNMSPEDSSIYLCSVSRDINYGYTFGSGTRLTVV.